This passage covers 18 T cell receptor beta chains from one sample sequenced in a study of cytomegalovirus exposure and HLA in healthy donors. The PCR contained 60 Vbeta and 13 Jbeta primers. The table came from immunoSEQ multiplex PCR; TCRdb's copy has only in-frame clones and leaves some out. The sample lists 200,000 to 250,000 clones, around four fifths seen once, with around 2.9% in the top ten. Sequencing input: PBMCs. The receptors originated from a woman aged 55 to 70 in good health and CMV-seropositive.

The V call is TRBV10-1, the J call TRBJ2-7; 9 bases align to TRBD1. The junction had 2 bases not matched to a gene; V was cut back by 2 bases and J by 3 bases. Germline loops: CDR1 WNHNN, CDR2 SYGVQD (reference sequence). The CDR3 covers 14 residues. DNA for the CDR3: TGCGCCAGCAGTGAGGGGACAGGGTGCTACGAGCAGTACTTC. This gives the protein CASSEGTGCYEQYF.

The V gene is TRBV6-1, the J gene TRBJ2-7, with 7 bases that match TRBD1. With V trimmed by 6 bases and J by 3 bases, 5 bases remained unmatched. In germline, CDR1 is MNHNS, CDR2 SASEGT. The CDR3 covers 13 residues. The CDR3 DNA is TGTGCCAGCAGCCAAGGACAGGACTACGAGCAGTACTTC. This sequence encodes CASSQGQDYEQYF.

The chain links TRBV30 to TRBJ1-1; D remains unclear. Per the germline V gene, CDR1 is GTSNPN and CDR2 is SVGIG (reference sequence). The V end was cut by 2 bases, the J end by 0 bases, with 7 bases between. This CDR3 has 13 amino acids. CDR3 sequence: CAWSSHMNTEAFF. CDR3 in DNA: TGTGCCTGGAGTTCGCACATGAACACTGAAGCTTTCTTT.

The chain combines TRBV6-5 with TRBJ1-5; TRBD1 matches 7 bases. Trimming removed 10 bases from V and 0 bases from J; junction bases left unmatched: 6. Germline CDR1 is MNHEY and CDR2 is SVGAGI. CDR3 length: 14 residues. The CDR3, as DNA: TGTGCCACCCGGACAGGTTATAGCAATCAGCCCCAGCATTTT. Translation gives CATRTGYSNQPQHF.

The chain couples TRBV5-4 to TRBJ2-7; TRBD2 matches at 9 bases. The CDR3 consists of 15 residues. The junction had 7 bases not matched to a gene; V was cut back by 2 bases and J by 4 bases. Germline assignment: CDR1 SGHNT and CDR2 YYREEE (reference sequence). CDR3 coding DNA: TGTGCCAGCAGCTTCCGGGGCGGGGGGGAATACGAGCAGTACTTC. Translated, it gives CASSFRGGGEYEQYF.

The CDR3 DNA is TGTGCCAGCAGTTATGACCGGGAGTATGAGCAGTTCTTC. Translation gives CASSYDREYEQFF. The chain recombines TRBV6-4 with TRBJ2-1, with D perhaps TRBD2 (6 bases). V was clipped by 5 bases and J by 8 bases, with 13 bases between them. CDR1 MRHNA and CDR2 SNTAGT come from the germline V gene. The CDR3 contains 13 residues.

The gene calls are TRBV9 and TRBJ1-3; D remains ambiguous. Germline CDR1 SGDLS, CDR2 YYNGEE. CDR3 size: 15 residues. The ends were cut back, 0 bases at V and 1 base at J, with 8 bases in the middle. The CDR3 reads CASSVVGESGNTIYF. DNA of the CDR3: TGTGCCAGCAGCGTAGTTGGGGAGTCTGGAAACACCATATATTTT. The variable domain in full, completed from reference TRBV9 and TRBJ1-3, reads DSGVTQTPKHLITATGQRVTLRCSPRSGDLSVYWYQQSLDQGLQFLIQYYNGEERAKGNILERFSAQQFPDLHSELNLSSLELGDSALYFCASSVVGESGNTIYFGEGSWLTVV.

The CDR3 loop is CASSRQGRVELFF. The CDR3 DNA reads TGTGCCAGCAGCCGACAGGGGCGCGTAGAACTGTTTTTT. The rearrangement joins TRBV14 to TRBJ1-4; 8 nucleotides align to TRBD1. Losses at the gene ends were 4 bases for V and 12 bases for J; bases not matched to a gene: 7. The CDR3 runs to 13 residues. CDR1 and CDR2 (germline): SGHDN, FVKESK.

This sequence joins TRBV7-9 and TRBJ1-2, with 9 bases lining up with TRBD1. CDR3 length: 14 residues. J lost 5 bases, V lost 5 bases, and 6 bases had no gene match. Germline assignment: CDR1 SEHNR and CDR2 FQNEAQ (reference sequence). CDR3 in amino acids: CASSPRDRAYGYTF. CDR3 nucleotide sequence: TGTGCCAGCAGCCCTCGGGACAGGGCGTATGGCTACACCTTC.

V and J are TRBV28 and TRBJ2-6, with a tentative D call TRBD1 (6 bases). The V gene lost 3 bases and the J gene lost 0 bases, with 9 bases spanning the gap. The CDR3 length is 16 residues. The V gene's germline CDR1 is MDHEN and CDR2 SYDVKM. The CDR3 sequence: CASSLGAASGANVLTF. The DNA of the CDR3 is TGTGCCAGCAGTTTGGGGGCAGCCTCTGGGGCCAACGTCCTGACTTTC.

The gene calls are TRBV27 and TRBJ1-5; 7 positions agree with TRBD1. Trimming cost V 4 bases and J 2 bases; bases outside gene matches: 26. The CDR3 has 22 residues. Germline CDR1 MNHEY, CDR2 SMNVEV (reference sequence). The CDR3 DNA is TGTGCCAGCAGTTCAACCGCCCAGTTAATTACAGGGGCGTTAGTGGGCAATCAGCCCCAGCATTTT. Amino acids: CASSSTAQLITGALVGNQPQHF.

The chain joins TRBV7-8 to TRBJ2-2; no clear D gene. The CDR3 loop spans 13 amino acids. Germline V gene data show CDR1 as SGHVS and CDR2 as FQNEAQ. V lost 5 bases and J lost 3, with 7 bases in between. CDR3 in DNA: TGTGCCAGCAGCCCTATCTACACCGGGGAGCTGTTTTTT. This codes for CASSPIYTGELFF.

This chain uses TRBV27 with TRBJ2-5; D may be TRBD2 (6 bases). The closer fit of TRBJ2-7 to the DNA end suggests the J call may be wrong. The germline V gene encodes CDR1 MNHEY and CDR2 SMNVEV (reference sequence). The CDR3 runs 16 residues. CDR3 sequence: CASSLSSEGPSYEQYF. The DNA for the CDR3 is TGTGCCAGCAGTTTATCGTCGGAGGGACCTTCCTACGAGCAGTACTTC.

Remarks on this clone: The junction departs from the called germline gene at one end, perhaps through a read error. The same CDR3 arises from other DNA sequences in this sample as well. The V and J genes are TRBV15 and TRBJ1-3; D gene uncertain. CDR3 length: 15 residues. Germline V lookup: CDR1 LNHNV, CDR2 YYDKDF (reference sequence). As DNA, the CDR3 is TGTGCCACCAGTAGAGAAGCAGGCGCCGGAAACACCATATATTTT. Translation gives CATSREAGAGNTIYF.

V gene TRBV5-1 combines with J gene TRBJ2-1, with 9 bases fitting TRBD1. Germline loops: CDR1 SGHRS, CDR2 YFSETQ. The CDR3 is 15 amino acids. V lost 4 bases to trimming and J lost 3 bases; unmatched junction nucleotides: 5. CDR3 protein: CASSGDRGVYNEQFF. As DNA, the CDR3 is TGCGCCAGCAGCGGCGACAGGGGGGTCTACAATGAGCAGTTCTTC.

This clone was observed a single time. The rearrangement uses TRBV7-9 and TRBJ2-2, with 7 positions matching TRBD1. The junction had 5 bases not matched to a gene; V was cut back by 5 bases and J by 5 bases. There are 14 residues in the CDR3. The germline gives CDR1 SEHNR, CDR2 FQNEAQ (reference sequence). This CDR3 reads CASSRDSRTGELFF. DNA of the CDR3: TGTGCCAGCAGCCGGGACAGTAGGACCGGGGAGCTGTTTTTT.

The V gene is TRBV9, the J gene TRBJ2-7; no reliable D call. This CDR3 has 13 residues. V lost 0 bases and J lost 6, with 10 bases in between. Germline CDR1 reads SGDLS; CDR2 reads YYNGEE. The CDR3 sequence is CASSVATWSEQYF. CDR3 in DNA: TGTGCCAGCAGCGTAGCTACGTGGAGCGAGCAGTACTTC.

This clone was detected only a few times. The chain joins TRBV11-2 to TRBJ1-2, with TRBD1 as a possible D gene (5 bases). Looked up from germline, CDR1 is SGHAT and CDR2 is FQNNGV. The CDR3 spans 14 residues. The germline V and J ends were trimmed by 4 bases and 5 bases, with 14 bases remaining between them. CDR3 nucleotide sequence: TGTGCCAGCAGCTCAAGGGGAAGAGCGTATGGCTACACCTTC. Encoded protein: CASSSRGRAYGYTF.